This T cell receptor beta chain was sequenced in a study of beta chain features in type 1 diabetes. Notes on the study in general: Type 1 diabetes patients showed a moderate but significant shortening of TCRB CDR3s in all four CD4+ subsets.

One heparinised blood draw averaging around 100 mL was given by each donor. Sorting based on CD45RO/CCR7/CD25/CD127/CD95/CD27 separated CD4+ naive, central memory, regulatory and stem cell-like memory cells. Sequencing targeted expressed TCRB transcripts, as all isolated RNA had been reverse transcribed. Profiled with immunoSEQ multiplex PCR; TCRdb holds only in-frame clones, not every one. This table has approximately 250,000 clones, 16% appearing once. Germline trimming cut 6 bases from V and 0 bases from J; bases unmatched to any gene: 5. Germline CDR1 is KGHSH and CDR2 is LQKENI. The CDR3 is 14 residues long. Details on this clone: The antigen is not known.

The receptor was isolated from a man aged 25-40 years with type 1 diabetes. The sequenced sample consisted of naive CD4+ T cells from blood. This chain links TRBV18 with TRBJ2-7, with 7 bases aligning to TRBD2. CDR3 residues: CASSKERDSYEQYF. CDR3 nucleotides: TGTGCCAGCTCGAAAGAGCGGGACTCCTACGAGCAGTACTTC. Drawing the rest from reference TRBV18 and TRBJ2-7, the complete variable domain is NAGVMQNPRHLVRRRGQEARLRCSPMKGHSHVYWYRQLPEEGLKFMVYLQKENIIDESGMPKERFSAEFPKEGPSILRIQQVVRGDSAAYFCASSKERDSYEQYFGPGTRLTVT.